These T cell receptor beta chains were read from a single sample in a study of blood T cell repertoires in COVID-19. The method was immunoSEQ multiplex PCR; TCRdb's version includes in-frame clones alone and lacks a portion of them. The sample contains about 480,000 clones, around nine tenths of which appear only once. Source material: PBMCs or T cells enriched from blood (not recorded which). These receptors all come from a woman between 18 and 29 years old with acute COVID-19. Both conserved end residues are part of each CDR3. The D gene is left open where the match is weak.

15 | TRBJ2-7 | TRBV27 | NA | CASSLGSGLHYEQYF
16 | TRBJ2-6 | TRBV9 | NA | CASSGNRPSGANVLTF
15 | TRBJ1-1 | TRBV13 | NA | CASSPEGQKNTEAFF
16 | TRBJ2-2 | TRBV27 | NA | CASRTAQRFLTGELFF
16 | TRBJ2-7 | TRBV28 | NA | CASSSPPYRASYEQYF
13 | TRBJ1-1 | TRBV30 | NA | CAWGNTGNTEAFF
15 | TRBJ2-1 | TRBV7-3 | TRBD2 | CASSSPSGGAHEQFF
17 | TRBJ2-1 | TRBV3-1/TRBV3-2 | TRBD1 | CASSQATTGRSYNEQFF
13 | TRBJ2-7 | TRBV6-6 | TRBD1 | CASSIRTGSEQYF
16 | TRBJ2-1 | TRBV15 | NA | CATSPGRGGPHNEQFF
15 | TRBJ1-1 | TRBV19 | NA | CASRGALGRDTEAFF
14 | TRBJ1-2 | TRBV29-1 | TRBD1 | CSVDGTGGQYGYTF
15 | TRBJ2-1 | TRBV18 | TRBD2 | CASSSGTSGSPEQFF
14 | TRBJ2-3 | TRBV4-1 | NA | CASRGAGGTDTQYF
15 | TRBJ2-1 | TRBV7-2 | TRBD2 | CASSLRSSGGHEQFF
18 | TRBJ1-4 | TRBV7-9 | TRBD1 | CASSRVGTGKVSLEKLFF
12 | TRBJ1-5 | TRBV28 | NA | CASSTTDQPQHF
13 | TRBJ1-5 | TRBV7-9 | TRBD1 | CASSITGDQPQHF
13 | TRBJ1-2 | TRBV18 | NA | CASSPPGGLGYTF
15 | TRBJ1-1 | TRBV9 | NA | CASSAGGLLNTEAFF
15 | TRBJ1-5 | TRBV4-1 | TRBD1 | CASSPNRDRAQPQHF
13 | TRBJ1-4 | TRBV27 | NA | CASSLSPRQKLFF
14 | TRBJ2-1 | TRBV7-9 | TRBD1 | CASQPGQSHNEQFF
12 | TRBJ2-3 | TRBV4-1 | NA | CASSQGQDTQYF
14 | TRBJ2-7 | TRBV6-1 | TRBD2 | CASSDRLAGNEQYF
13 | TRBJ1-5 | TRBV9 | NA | CASNRQPDQPQHF
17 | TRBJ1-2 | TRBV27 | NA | CASSLSVTTLYNYGYTF
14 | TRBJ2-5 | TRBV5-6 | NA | CASSFLADKETQYF
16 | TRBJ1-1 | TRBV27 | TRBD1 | CASSLRGTGRTTEAFF